Listed below are T cell receptor beta chains from one sample, sequenced in a study of graft-versus-host responses after intestinal transplantation. This table comes from immunoSEQ multiplex PCR, and its TCRdb copy is limited to in-frame clones, with some not included. The sample lists 15,000 to 20,000 clones; 95% were seen once. This sample comprised PBMCs, obtained 23 days after intestinal transplant. Receptors originate from a human patient who received an intestinal transplant, so some T cells may come from the graft donor. The CDR3 runs from the conserved cysteine through the conserved F or W. The D gene is left open where the match is weak.

D: TRBD2; V: TRBV29-1; CDR3: CSVEDQDSGRVGTGELFF
D: .; V: TRBV11-2; CDR3: CASSLDRNEQFF
D: .; V: TRBV5-1; CDR3: CASSLDFVGAYEQYF
D: .; V: TRBV12-5; CDR3: CASGLVQGLRNTEAFF
D: .; V: TRBV7-9; CDR3: CASSQDSVYYNEQFF
D: TRBD1; V: TRBV15; CDR3: CATREDRGYEQYF
D: TRBD2; V: TRBV10-2; CDR3: CASRGSSGSIEQFF
D: TRBD2; V: TRBV2; CDR3: CASRGLAGASPYEQYF
D: .; V: TRBV28; CDR3: CASSSSAEAFF
D: .; V: TRBV28; CDR3: CATSRASYEQYF
D: .; V: TRBV5-1; CDR3: CASSLHPSTDTQYF
D: TRBD2; V: TRBV6-1; CDR3: CASKRDFNTDTQYF
D: TRBD2; V: TRBV6-9; CDR3: CASSESSSGLYEQYF
D: .; V: TRBV4-1; CDR3: CASSQLGERYGYTF
D: .; V: TRBV7-3; CDR3: CASSLTGKHTQYF
D: .; V: TRBV5-1; CDR3: CASSLRWGATGELFF
D: .; V: TRBV5-6; CDR3: CASSLWGRAGNQPQHF
D: .; V: TRBV27; CDR3: CASSRDRLRIYGYTF
D: TRBD2; V: TRBV9; CDR3: CASSVPSSGRDTGELFF
D: .; V: TRBV18; CDR3: CASSPNQGSGYGANVLTF